This is a list of T cell receptor beta chains from one sample in a study of Graves' ophthalmopathy and Graves' hyperthyroidism. MiXCR was run by TCRdb on the multiplex PCR reads, yielding one entry per CDR3 protein. The sample lists 680,000 or so distinct CDR3 sequences, 20% to 25% seen once, with more than 5.5% in the top ten. Sequencing was carried out using peripheral blood. These receptor sequences come from a woman aged 18-29 years with stable Graves' hyperthyroidism. Some clones in this sample may be carry-over from other donors' samples. Each CDR3 is given with its conserved first and last residue. The D gene is left open where the match is weak. Expanded clones get a size class; other rows say once, few or many, or leave the size out.

TRBJ1-1,many,TRBV14,NA,CASSPPSGNTEAFF,TGTGCCAGCAGTCCCCCCTCAGGCAACACTGAAGCTTTCTTT
TRBJ1-6,many,TRBV6-1,NA,CASETGDSPLHF,TGTGCCAGCGAAACAGGAGATTCACCCCTCCACTTT
TRBJ1-6,many,TRBV27,NA,CASSVSPYNSPLHF,TGTGCCAGCAGTGTTAGTCCCTATAATTCACCCCTCCACTTT
TRBJ1-1,many,TRBV19,TRBD1,CASRTGNGITEAFF,TGTGCCAGCCGGACAGGGAACGGGATCACTGAAGCTTTCTTT
TRBJ2-2,many,TRBV6-2/TRBV6-3,TRBD2,CATKTSGGTGELFF,TGTGCCACCAAAACTAGCGGGGGGACCGGGGAGCTGTTTTTT
TRBJ1-2,few,TRBV6-1,NA,CASRERTNYGYTF,TGTGCCAGCAGGGAAAGGACTAACTATGGCTACACCTTC
TRBJ2-5,NA,TRBV19,NA,CASSIGNQETQYF,TGTGCCAGTAGTATAGGTAATCAAGAGACCCAGTACTTC
TRBJ1-1,NA,TRBV19,TRBD1,CASSIGLRDRVTEAFF,TGTGCCAGTAGTATAGGGTTAAGGGACAGGGTCACTGAAGCTTTCTTT
TRBJ1-2,many,TRBV20-1,TRBD1,CSVVGQGMAYGYTF,TGCAGTGTTGTTGGACAGGGGATGGCCTATGGCTACACCTTC
TRBJ2-2,many,TRBV7-3,NA,CASSLGPAGELFF,TGTGCCAGCAGCCTCGGTCCAGCCGGGGAGCTGTTTTTT
TRBJ1-1,many,TRBV10-3,TRBD1,CAIRQGEMNTEAFF,TGTGCCATCCGACAGGGGGAAATGAACACTGAAGCTTTCTTT
TRBJ2-7,NA,TRBV11-2,NA,CASSPSGTPFNYEQYF,TGTGCCAGCAGCCCGTCGGGGACTCCATTTAATTACGAGCAGTACTTC
TRBJ2-5,many,TRBV27,TRBD2,CASSLWASGKETQYF,TGTGCCAGCAGTTTATGGGCTAGCGGGAAAGAGACCCAGTACTTC
TRBJ2-2,many,TRBV6-5,TRBD1,CASSYRGIDTGELFF,TGTGCCAGCAGCTACAGGGGGATCGACACCGGGGAGCTGTTTTTT
TRBJ2-5,many,TRBV7-9,NA,CASSQGQALPTQYF,TGTGCCAGCAGCCAAGGACAAGCCCTCCCCACCCAGTACTTC
TRBJ2-5,many,TRBV6-1,NA,CASSEGQGMWETQYF,TGTGCCAGCAGTGAAGGCCAGGGGATGTGGGAGACCCAGTACTTC
TRBJ2-7,many,TRBV3-1,NA,CASSRGQEQYF,TGTGCCAGCAGCCGAGGACAGGAGCAGTACTTC
TRBJ2-7,many,TRBV15,NA,CATSRLGGDSYEQYF,TGTGCCACCAGCAGATTGGGGGGCGACTCCTACGAGCAGTACTTC
TRBJ1-2,many,TRBV28,NA,CASSVDRTLYGYTF,TGTGCCAGCAGTGTAGACAGAACCCTATATGGCTACACCTTC
TRBJ2-6,NA,TRBV20-1,TRBD2,CSARALVGDYSGANVLTF,TGCAGTGCTAGAGCCTTGGTAGGGGACTACTCTGGGGCCAACGTCCTGACTTTC
TRBJ1-6,NA,TRBV6-1,NA,CASSHQNYSPLHF,TGTGCCAGCAGTCACCAAAATTATTCACCCCTCCACTTT
TRBJ2-7,many,TRBV6-2/TRBV6-3,TRBD1,CASSYSLRDSSYAQYF,TGTGCCAGCAGTTACTCCCTCCGGGACAGCTCGTATGCGCAGTACTTC
TRBJ1-1,many,TRBV29-1,NA,CSASPGEWTEAFF,TGCAGCGCCTCGCCCGGGGAATGGACTGAAGCTTTCTTT
TRBJ1-2,once,TRBV29-1,NA,CSVVGGGRTHYGYTF,TGCAGCGTTGTAGGGGGAGGACGGACCCACTATGGCTACACCTTC
TRBJ1-2,many,TRBV29-1,NA,CSVALGQLDGYTF,TGCAGCGTTGCATTGGGGCAGCTTGATGGCTACACCTTC
TRBJ2-5,many,TRBV29-1,TRBD2,CSVRGLVETQYF,TGCAGCGTCCGTGGACTAGTGGAGACCCAGTACTTC
TRBJ2-2,many,TRBV29-1,NA,CSARTGFETGELFF,TGCAGCGCAAGAACAGGGTTCGAGACCGGGGAGCTGTTTTTT
TRBJ2-5,few,TRBV7-2,NA,CASSPGGVRATQYF,TGTGCCAGCAGCCCTGGAGGTGTCCGGGCGACCCAGTACTTC
TRBJ1-1,few,TRBV12-3/TRBV12-4,NA,CASKLARTEAFF,TGTGCCAGCAAACTTGCGCGGACTGAAGCTTTCTTT
TRBJ2-2,many,TRBV11-2,NA,CASWGAGELFF,TGTGCCAGCTGGGGGGCCGGGGAGCTGTTTTTT
TRBJ1-6,few,TRBV6-1,TRBD1,CASRGQGGYNSPLHF,TGTGCCAGCAGAGGACAGGGAGGCTATAATTCACCCCTCCACTTT
TRBJ2-7,few,TRBV3-1,TRBD2,CASSQVAGVTNEQYF,TGTGCCAGCAGCCAAGTAGCGGGAGTAACCAACGAGCAGTACTTC
TRBJ1-5,many,TRBV15,NA,CATSRDLGFNQPQHF,TGTGCCACCAGCAGAGATTTGGGTTTCAATCAGCCCCAGCATTTT
TRBJ2-7,few,TRBV19,NA,CASSIEARVMSEQYF,TGTGCCAGTAGTATAGAAGCCCGGGTTATGAGCGAGCAGTACTTC
TRBJ2-7,many,TRBV12-3/TRBV12-4,TRBD1,CASSPPGQSTYEQYF,TGTGCCAGCAGTCCGCCGGGACAGAGCACCTACGAGCAGTACTTC
TRBJ1-5,NA,TRBV28,TRBD1,CASIPQGASRPQHF,TGTGCCAGCATCCCACAGGGGGCGAGTCGTCCCCAGCATTTT
TRBJ1-1,many,TRBV27,NA,CASINLGTLNTEAFF,TGTGCCAGCATTAATCTCGGGACACTGAACACTGAAGCTTTCTTT
TRBJ2-4,few,TRBV6-1,NA,CASSAGRDIQYF,TGTGCCAGCAGTGCCGGCCGAGACATTCAGTACTTC
TRBJ1-2,NA,TRBV7-2,NA,CASSLVQPLMEGYTF,TGTGCCAGCAGCTTAGTGCAGCCCCTGATGGAGGGCTACACCTTC
TRBJ2-7,NA,TRBV10-3,NA,CAIREGSSSYEQYF,TGTGCCATCAGGGAGGGTAGCAGCTCCTACGAGCAGTACTTC
TRBJ1-1,NA,TRBV12-3/TRBV12-4,TRBD1,CASRETGHHSTEAFF,TGTGCCAGCAGGGAGACAGGGCATCATAGCACTGAAGCTTTCTTT
TRBJ2-7,NA,TRBV19,NA,CASSPLDGHSYEQYF,TGTGCCAGTAGTCCCCTAGATGGACACTCCTACGAGCAGTACTTC
TRBJ2-7,many,TRBV12-3/TRBV12-4,TRBD1,CASTDRDDEQYF,TGTGCCAGCACCGACAGGGATGACGAGCAGTACTTC
TRBJ1-2,many,TRBV12-3/TRBV12-4,NA,CASSLEGGIYGYTF,TGTGCCAGCAGTTTAGAAGGGGGAATTTATGGCTACACCTTC
TRBJ2-3,many,TRBV2,TRBD2,CASSGGLAGTDTQYF,TGTGCCAGCAGTGGGGGACTAGCGGGCACAGATACGCAGTATTTT